This entry lists 3 T cell receptor beta chains sequenced from one sample in a study of blood T cell repertoires in COVID-19. Profiled with immunoSEQ multiplex PCR; TCRdb holds only in-frame clones, not every one. The table has under 250,000 clones, more than 75% seen once. The specimen sequenced was peripheral blood. The receptors derive from a man aged 50-59 years with COVID-19, enrolled during active disease.

The chain employs TRBV7-2 and TRBJ2-5, with D tentatively TRBD2 (5 bases). Germline V gene sequence: CDR1 SGHTA, CDR2 FQGNSA. Trimming removed 5 bases at V and 7 bases at J, with 17 bases between. The CDR3 spans 14 residues. CDR3 DNA sequence: TGTGCCAGCAGCCATCCACAAACCCGGGGGACCCAGTACTTC. Its translation is CASSHPQTRGTQYF.

The gene calls are TRBV7-6 and TRBJ2-3, with 12 positions matching TRBD1. CDR1 is SGHVS, CDR2 FNYEAQ, per germline. V gave up 5 bases and J gave up 5 bases; unmatched junction bases: 14. The CDR3 totals 18 residues. CDR3 coding DNA: TGTGCCAGCAGCCCCCTAGACTTCCGGGACAGGGGGCAAGATACGCAGTATTTT. It translates to CASSPLDFRDRGQDTQYF.

The chain combines TRBV6-5 with TRBJ2-7, with 8 bases fitting TRBD1. Germline values: CDR1 MNHEY, CDR2 SVGAGI. This CDR3 spans 16 amino acids. Trimming at V came to 4 bases and at J to 1 base, leaving 9 bases not matched to a gene. The CDR3 nucleotides read TGTGCCAGCAGTTCGGTCCAGGGGGCTCCTTCCTACGAGCAGTACTTC. Protein sequence: CASSSVQGAPSYEQYF.